The T cell receptor beta chain under discussion was sequenced for a study of brain T cells in children with intractable seizures (TCRdb year 2021). Regarding the research as a whole: Resected brain tissue from 50 or so pediatric epilepsy surgery cases was initially screened for immune gene transcripts with a NanoString immunology panel. Of the 12 selected surgery cases, pre-surgery blood was also sequenced for eight, so four had brain tissue only. The paper's findings and limits, for the study overall: Viral specificity was inferred only from CDR3 sequence similarity, and patients' HCMV serostatus was unknown. Because sequencing depth differed between pre- and post-surgery blood, the absence of clones from the pre-surgery sample may reflect undersampling.

CDR1 and CDR2, looked up from the germline V gene (reference sequence), are MNHEY and SMNVEV. Deletion took 6 bases off V and 2 bases off J, with a span of 11 bases between the germline ends. The CDR3 spans 14 residues, from the cysteine through the phenylalanine. Only the CDR3 DNA is retained, 42 bases long and in frame from the first base. The immunoSEQ assay was used to generate TCR beta chain sequences from genomic DNA. As for the authors' bioinformatics: CDR3 sequences that did not begin with the conserved framework cysteine at position 104 were removed by hand. To get clonality, the normalized Shannon's Diversity Index was subtracted from one, giving values from 0 (maximal diversity) to 1 (oligoclonal). Differences in the frequency of the same CDR3 between samples, such as brain versus blood, were assessed with chi-squared comparison-of-proportions tests. Public clonotypes were identified by searching immuneACCESS, and similarity to known antiviral clonotypes was assessed with the VDJdb browser. TCRdb re-hosts the immuneACCESS table, in-frame sequences only. Its copies lack some clones; in the studies checked, an unresolved V gene accounts for under half of them, and the cause for the rest is not known. V and J calls and clone size are given by that table; D and trimming were obtained from the DNA. Counted in this sample were about 340,000 clones; 93% of them appeared once. The ten largest clonotypes hold approximately 5% of the sample.

The sample's time point label, in plain terms: blood from clinic visit 5 months post-surgery; TSC patient then seizure free. The surgery cases with the highest brain T cell transcript signatures were chosen for TCR beta chain sequencing of brain tissue, and also of blood when blood was available. Before surgery, the patients had been given at least one anti-epileptic drug. The TCR-sequenced patients were children whose drug-resistant epilepsy was caused by tuberous sclerosis complex, focal cortical dysplasia, Rasmussen encephalitis or hemimegalencephaly. The Monarch genomic DNA purification kit was used to extract bulk genomic DNA from unsorted brain tissue and whole blood. On this clone: No antigen is known for it. No base quality values were provided; no much bigger clone lies one nucleotide off.

The clonotype comes from a boy less than two years old with tuberous sclerosis and intractable seizures. The sample consisted of peripheral blood, taken about 5 months after surgery. This chain joins TRBV27 to TRBJ1-5, with the D segment identity uncertain. The CDR3 amino acid sequence is: CASSPFSGNQPQHF. The DNA sequence is TGTGCCAGCAGCCCTTTTTCTGGCAATCAGCCCCAGCATTTT.